This TCR beta chain is drawn from a study of vaccination and CD4 T cells after COVID-19. Study observations and caveats: Spike mono-reactivity was found in 304 of the 307 vaccine-specific clones identified in convalescent patients.

Trimming at V came to 7 bases and at J to 8 bases, leaving 9 bases not matched to a gene. CDR1 is MNHNS and CDR2 is SASEGT in the germline V gene. This CDR3 region has 15 residues. In its sample, this clonotype is large (0.1 to 1%). The antigen is unknown. Sequenced with the Oncomine TCR Beta short-read assay was DNA taken from cultured CD4+ T cells. Cultured CD4+ T cells yielded the extracted genomic DNA. In TCRdb, the PCR reads were re-called with MiXCR into one record per CDR3 protein. The repertoire includes 5,000 or so distinct CDR3 sequences, around two fifths of them detected once, and roughly 43% sits in the top ten. Treatment given: roughly 10-day PBMC culture with coronavirus spike peptide pools or control peptides (ViraFEST assay). The unexposed donor provided CD4+ T cells, which were taken before the COVID-19 pandemic (2011-2018). Via ViraFEST, peptide pools expanded antigen-specific T cells before TCR sequencing. Wells contained around 2 million PBMCs each, and these were cultured with roughly 9.9 IU/ml IL-2 and roughly 9.8 ug/ml peptide pools.

The V gene is TRBV6-1, the J gene TRBJ1-6; 9 bases map to TRBD1. The sequenced sample was CD4+ T cells from blood, cultured in vitro. This clonotype was sampled from a human donor in good health. CDR3 DNA: TGTGCCAGCACCGGACAGGGGACTTCCTATTCACCCCTCCACTTT. It yields the protein CASTGQGTSYSPLHF.